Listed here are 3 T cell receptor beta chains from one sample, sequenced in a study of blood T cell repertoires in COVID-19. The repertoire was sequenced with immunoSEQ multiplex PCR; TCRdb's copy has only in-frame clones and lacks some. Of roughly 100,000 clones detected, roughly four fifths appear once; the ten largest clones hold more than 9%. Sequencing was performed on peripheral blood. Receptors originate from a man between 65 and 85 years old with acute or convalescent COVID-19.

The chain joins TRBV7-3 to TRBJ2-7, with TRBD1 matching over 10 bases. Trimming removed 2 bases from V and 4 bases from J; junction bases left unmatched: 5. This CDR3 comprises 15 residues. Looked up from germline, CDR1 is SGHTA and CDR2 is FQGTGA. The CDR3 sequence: CASSLDGTGAYEQYF. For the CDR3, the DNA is TGTGCCAGCAGCTTAGACGGGACAGGGGCTTACGAGCAGTACTTC.

The CDR3 region has the DNA TGTGCCAGCAGCTTAGATGGTACGCCTACCTATGAGCAGTTCTTC. It is translated as CASSLDGTPTYEQFF. This chain joins TRBV11-3 and TRBJ2-1; D remains ambiguous. The germline V and J ends were trimmed by 0 bases and 8 bases, with 14 bases remaining between them. The CDR3 covers 15 residues. Per germline, CDR1 SGHNT and CDR2 YENEEA.

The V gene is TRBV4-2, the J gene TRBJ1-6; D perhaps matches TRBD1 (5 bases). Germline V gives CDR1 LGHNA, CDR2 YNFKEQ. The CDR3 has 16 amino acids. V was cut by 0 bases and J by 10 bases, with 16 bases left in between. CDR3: CASSQETSGRFSPLHF. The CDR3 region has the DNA TGTGCCAGCAGCCAAGAGACGTCAGGGCGATTCTCACCCCTCCACTTT.